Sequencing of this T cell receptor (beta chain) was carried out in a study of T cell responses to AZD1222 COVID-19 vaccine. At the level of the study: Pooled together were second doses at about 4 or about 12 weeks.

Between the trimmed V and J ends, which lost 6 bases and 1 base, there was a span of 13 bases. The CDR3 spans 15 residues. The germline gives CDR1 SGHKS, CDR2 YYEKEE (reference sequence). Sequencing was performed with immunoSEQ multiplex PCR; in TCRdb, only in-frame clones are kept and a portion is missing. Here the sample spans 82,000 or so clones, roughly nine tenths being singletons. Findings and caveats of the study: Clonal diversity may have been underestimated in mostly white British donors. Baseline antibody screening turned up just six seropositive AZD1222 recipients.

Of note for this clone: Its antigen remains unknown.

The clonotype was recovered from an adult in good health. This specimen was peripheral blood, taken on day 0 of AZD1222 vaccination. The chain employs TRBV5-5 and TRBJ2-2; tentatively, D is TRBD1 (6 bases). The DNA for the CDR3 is TGTGCCAGCATCCTCTTGACAGGGAACACCGGGGAGCTGTTTTTT. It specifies CASILLTGNTGELFF.